This TCR beta chain was sequenced for a study of cytomegalovirus exposure and HLA in healthy donors. Of note for this clone: What it binds is unknown.

Findings and limits, study-wide: Some segments of the V type, notably TRBV6-2 and TRBV6-3, were excluded as indistinguishable. There were some public TCRs occurring in many donors, but most TCR sequences were rare.

This CDR3 comprises 17 residues. J was trimmed by 0 bases and V by 2 bases; bases with no gene match: 8. From germline, CDR1 is SGHRS and CDR2 YFSETQ. The PCR made use of 60 Vbeta and 13 Jbeta primers. Produced via immunoSEQ multiplex PCR; TCRdb's table is partial and in-frame only. The sample contains around 150,000 clones, around 65% of which appear only once. Unrecorded immune exposures were likely, despite nominal health at sampling. The clonotype comes from a woman in her forties in good health and CMV-seropositive. The chain links TRBV5-1 to TRBJ2-1, with 7 nucleotides matching TRBD2. The sequenced sample consisted of PBMCs. DNA for the CDR3: TGCGCCAGCAGCTTCGCCCCGGGAGGCTCCTCCTACAATGAGCAGTTCTTC. Protein product: CASSFAPGGSSYNEQFF.